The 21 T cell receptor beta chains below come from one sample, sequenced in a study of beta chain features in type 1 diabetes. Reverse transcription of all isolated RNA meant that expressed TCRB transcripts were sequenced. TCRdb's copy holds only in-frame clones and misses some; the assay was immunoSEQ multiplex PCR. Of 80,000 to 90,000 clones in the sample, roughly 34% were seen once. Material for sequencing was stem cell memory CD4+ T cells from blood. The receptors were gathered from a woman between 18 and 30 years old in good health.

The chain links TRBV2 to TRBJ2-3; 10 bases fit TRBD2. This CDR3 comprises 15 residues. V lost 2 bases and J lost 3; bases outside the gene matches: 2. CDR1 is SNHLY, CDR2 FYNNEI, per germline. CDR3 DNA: TGTGCCAGCAGTGAATCTAGCGGGAGAACAGATACGCAGTATTTT. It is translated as CASSESSGRTDTQYF.

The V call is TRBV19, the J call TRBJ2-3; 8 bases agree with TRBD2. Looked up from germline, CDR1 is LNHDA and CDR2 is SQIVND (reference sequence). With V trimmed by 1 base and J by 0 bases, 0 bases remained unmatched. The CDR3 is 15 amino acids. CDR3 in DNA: TGTGCCAGTAGTATAGTAGCGGGAAGCACAGATACGCAGTATTTT. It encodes CASSIVAGSTDTQYF. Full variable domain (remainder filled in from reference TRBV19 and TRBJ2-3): DGGITQSPKYLFRKEGQNVTLSCEQNLNHDAMYWYRQDPGQGLRLIYYSQIVNDFQKGDIAEGYSVSREKKESFPLTVTSAQKNPTAFYLCASSIVAGSTDTQYFGPGTRLTVL.

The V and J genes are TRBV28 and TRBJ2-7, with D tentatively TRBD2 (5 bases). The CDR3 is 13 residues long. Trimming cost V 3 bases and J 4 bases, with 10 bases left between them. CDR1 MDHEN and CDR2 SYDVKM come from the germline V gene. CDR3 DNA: TGTGCCAGCAGTTTCCCTAGCAGGTACGAGCAGTACTTC. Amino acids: CASSFPSRYEQYF.

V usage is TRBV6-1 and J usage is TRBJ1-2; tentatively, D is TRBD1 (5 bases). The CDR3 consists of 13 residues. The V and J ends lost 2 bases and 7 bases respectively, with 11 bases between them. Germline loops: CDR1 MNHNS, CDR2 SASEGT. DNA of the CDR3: TGTGCCAGCAGTGAATCCAGGGTGGGTGGCTACACCTTC. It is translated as CASSESRVGGYTF.

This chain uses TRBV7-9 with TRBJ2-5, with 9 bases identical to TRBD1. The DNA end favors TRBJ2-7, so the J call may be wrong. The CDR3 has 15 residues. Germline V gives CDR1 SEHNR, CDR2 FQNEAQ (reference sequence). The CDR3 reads CASSFGQGITYEQYF. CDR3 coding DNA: TGTGCCAGCAGCTTCGGACAGGGGATTACCTACGAGCAGTACTTC.

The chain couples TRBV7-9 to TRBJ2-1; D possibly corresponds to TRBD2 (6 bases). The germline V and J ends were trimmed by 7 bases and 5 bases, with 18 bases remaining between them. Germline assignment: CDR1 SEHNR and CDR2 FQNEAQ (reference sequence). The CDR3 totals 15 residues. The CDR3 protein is CASIPRGAGHNEQFF. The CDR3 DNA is TGTGCCAGCATCCCGAGGGGCGCGGGACACAATGAGCAGTTCTTC.

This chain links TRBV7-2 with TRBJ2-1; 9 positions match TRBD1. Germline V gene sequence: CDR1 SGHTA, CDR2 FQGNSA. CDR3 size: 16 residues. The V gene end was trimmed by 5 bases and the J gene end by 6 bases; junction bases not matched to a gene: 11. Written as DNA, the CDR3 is TGTGCCAGCAGCCGGATCCGGGACAGGGTGTTCAATGAGCAGTTCTTC. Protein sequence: CASSRIRDRVFNEQFF.

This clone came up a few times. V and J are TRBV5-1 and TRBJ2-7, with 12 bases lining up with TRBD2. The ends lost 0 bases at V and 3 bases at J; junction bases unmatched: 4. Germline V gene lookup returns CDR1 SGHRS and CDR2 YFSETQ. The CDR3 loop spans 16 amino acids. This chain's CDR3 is CASSLGSSGRVYEQYF. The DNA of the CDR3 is TGCGCCAGCAGCTTGGGGTCTAGCGGGAGGGTCTACGAGCAGTACTTC.

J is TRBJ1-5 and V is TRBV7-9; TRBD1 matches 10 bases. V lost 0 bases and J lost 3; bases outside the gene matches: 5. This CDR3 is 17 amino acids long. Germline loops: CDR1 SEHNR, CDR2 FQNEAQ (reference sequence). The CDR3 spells CASSLATGGLDNQPQHF. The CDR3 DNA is TGTGCCAGCAGCTTAGCGACAGGGGGCCTAGACAATCAGCCCCAGCATTTT.

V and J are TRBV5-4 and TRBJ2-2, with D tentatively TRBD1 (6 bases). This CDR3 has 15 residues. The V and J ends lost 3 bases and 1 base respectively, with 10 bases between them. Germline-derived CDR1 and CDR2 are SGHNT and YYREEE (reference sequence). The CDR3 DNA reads TGTGCCAGCAGCTCAACAGGGATGAACACCGGGGAGCTGTTTTTT. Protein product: CASSSTGMNTGELFF.

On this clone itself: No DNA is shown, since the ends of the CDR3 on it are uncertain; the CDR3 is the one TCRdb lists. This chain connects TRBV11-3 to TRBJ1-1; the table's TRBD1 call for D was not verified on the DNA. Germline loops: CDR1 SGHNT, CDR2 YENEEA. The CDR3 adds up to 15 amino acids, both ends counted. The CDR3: CASSFSGQGGTEAFF.

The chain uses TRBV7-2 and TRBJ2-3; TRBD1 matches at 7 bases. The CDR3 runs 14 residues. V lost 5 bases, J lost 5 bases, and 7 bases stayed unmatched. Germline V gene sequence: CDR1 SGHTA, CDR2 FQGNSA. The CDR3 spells CASSPNRGEDTQYF. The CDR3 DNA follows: TGTGCCAGCAGCCCAAACAGGGGCGAAGATACGCAGTATTTT.

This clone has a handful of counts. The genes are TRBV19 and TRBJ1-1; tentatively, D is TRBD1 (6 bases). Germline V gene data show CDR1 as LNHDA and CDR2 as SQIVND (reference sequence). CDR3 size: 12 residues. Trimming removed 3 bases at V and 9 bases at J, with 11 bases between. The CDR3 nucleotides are TGTGCCAGTAGTATGGAGGGGGGGAAAGCTTTCTTT. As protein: CASSMEGGKAFF.

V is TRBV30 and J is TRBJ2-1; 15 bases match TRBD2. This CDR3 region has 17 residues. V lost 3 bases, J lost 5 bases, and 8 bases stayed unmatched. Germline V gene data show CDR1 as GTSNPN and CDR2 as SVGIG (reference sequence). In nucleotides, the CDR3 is TGTGCCTGGAGAGGACTAGCGGGAGGGCCCCAAGACAATGAGCAGTTCTTC. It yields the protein CAWRGLAGGPQDNEQFF.

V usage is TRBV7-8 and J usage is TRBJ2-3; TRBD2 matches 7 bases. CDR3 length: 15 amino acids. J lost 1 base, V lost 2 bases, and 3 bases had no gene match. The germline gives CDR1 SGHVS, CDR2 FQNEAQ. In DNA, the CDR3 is TGTGCCAGCAGCTTATGGAGCGGGGGCACAGATACGCAGTATTTT. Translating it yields CASSLWSGGTDTQYF.

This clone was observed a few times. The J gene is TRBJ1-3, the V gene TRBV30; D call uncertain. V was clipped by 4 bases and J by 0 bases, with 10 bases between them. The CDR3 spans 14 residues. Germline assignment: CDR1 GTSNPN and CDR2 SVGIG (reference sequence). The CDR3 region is CAWNTGSSGNTIYF. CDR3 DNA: TGTGCCTGGAACACGGGGTCCTCTGGAAACACCATATATTTT.

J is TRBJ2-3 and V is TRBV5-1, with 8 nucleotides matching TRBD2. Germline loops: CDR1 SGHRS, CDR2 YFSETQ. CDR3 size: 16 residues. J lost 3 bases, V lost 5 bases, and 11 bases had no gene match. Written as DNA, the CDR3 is TGCGCCAGCAGAGATGGGGCTAGCGGGTTAACAGATACGCAGTATTTT. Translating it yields CASRDGASGLTDTQYF.

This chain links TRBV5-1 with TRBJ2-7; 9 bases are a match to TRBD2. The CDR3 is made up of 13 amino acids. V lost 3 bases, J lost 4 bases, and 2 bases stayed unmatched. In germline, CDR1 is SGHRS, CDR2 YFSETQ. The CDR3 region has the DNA TGCGCCAGCAGCTACGCGGGAGGGTACGAGCAGTACTTC. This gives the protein CASSYAGGYEQYF.

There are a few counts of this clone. CDR3 DNA: TGCGCCAGCAGCCAAGATCGGGGAGGGGCTGATGAAAAACTGTTTTTT. This translates into CASSQDRGGADEKLFF. The chain has TRBV4-3 and TRBJ1-4; a weak D match, TRBD1 (5 bases). V dropped 0 bases and J dropped 6 bases, with 14 bases sitting between them. Germline values: CDR1 LGHNA, CDR2 YSLEER. The CDR3 has 16 amino acids.

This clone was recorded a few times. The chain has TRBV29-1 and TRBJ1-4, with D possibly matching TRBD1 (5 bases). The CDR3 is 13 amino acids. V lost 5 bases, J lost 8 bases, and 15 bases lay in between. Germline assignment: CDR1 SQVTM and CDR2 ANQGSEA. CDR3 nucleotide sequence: TGCAGCGTTCTAAGGACAACGGGCGAAAAACTGTTTTTT. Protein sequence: CSVLRTTGEKLFF.

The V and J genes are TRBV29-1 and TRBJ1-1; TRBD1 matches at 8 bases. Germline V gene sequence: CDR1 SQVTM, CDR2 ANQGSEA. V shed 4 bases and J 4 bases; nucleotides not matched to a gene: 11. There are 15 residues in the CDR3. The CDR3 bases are TGCAGCGTTGGGGGCACAGGGGGGTTTGGCACTGAAGCTTTCTTT. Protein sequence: CSVGGTGGFGTEAFF.